This entry lists 7 T cell receptor beta chains sequenced from one sample in a study of T cell changes during pregnancy in multiple sclerosis. Sequenced by immunoSEQ multiplex PCR; TCRdb stores in-frame clones only, minus some. The sample has fewer than 90,000 clones; around 94% are singletons. Material: peripheral blood, obtained in the third trimester of pregnancy. The receptors originated from a female donor with multiple sclerosis, enrolled in a pregnancy study.

The rearrangement links TRBV7-9 to TRBJ1-2; 9 bases map to TRBD1. From germline, CDR1 is SEHNR and CDR2 FQNEAQ (reference sequence). Germline trimming cut 1 base from V and 3 bases from J; bases unmatched to any gene: 0. The CDR3 consists of 14 residues. The CDR3 is CASSLGTGDYGYTF. CDR3 DNA sequence: TGTGCCAGCAGCTTAGGGACAGGGGACTATGGCTACACCTTC.

This chain connects TRBV30 to TRBJ1-4, with D hard to call. Germline V gene lookup returns CDR1 GTSNPN and CDR2 SVGIG (reference sequence). Deletions cut 0 bases from V and 5 bases from J, with 7 bases between. This CDR3 is 13 amino acids long. CDR3 coding DNA: TGTGCCTGGAGTGTGGCGGTAAATGAAAAACTGTTTTTT. Residues: CAWSVAVNEKLFF.

The rearrangement joins TRBV5-5 to TRBJ1-2; perhaps TRBD1 as D (6 bases). Germline V gene lookup returns CDR1 SGHKS and CDR2 YYEKEE (reference sequence). V was trimmed by 0 bases and J by 2 bases, leaving 8 bases between them. The CDR3 has 14 residues. The CDR3 region is CASSLGQGNYGYTF. DNA for the CDR3: TGTGCCAGCAGCTTGGGGCAGGGGAACTATGGCTACACCTTC.

This CDR3 reads CASSERQGAFWTEAFF. CDR3 coding DNA: TGTGCCAGCAGTGAGAGACAGGGGGCTTTTTGGACTGAAGCTTTCTTT. The J gene is TRBJ1-1, the V gene TRBV6-1; TRBD1 matches at 10 bases. This CDR3 contains 16 residues. Germline V gene sequence: CDR1 MNHNS, CDR2 SASEGT. The junction had 9 bases not matched to a gene; V was cut back by 3 bases and J by 5 bases.

The chain carries TRBV7-2 and TRBJ2-3, with TRBD2 as a possible D gene (5 bases). This CDR3 spans 14 amino acids. Trimming removed 10 bases at V and 6 bases at J, with 20 bases between. Looked up from germline, CDR1 is SGHTA and CDR2 is FQGNSA. The CDR3 sequence is CATSTHTGSDTQYF. DNA for the CDR3: TGTGCCACCTCAACCCACACGGGATCGGATACGCAGTATTTT.

A single count supports this clone. The chain couples TRBV28 to TRBJ1-5; 8 bases map to TRBD1. The V segment lost 6 bases and the J segment 2 bases; nucleotides outside the gene matches: 6. The CDR3 has 15 residues. CDR1 is MDHEN, CDR2 SYDVKM, per germline. The CDR3 sequence: CASRPGGSGNQPQHF. Written as DNA, the CDR3 is TGTGCCAGCAGACCAGGGGGCTCAGGCAATCAGCCCCAGCATTTT.

The V call is TRBV6-5, the J call TRBJ2-5, with 9 bases identical to TRBD2. Germline V CDR1 and CDR2: MNHEY, SVGAGI. Unmatched junction bases numbered 7, after V lost 4 bases and J lost 7 bases. This CDR3 is 14 amino acids long. DNA of the CDR3: TGTGCCAGCAGTTCCCTAGCGGGGAAGGGGACCCAGTACTTC. Translated, it gives CASSSLAGKGTQYF.